Listed here are 24 T cell receptor beta chains from one sample, sequenced in a study of identical twins. TCRdb re-derived calls from the 5' RACE reads in MiXCR, one entry per CDR3 protein. The sample includes 1.5 million or so distinct CDR3 sequences, about 32% seen only once; the top ten take 0.25% to 0.3%. The material sequenced was cord blood. These TCRs come from a newborn girl in good health.

J is TRBJ2-3 and V is TRBV20-1; 8 bases align to TRBD2. J gave up 0 bases and V 4 bases, and 3 bases lay outside the gene matches. Per germline, CDR1 DFQATT and CDR2 SNEGSKA (reference sequence). There are 14 residues in the CDR3. CDR3 amino acids: CSAISGISTDTQYF. The CDR3 DNA reads as TGCAGTGCTATTAGCGGGATCAGCACAGATACGCAGTATTTT.

V gene TRBV11-2 combines with J gene TRBJ2-1; TRBD2 matches at 8 bases. The germline CDR1 and CDR2 sequences are SGHAT and FQNNGV. The trim removed 1 base at V and 3 bases at J, leaving 11 bases unmatched. The CDR3 sequence is 18 residues long. CDR3: CASSLVLRGRILYNEQFF. As DNA, the CDR3 is TGTGCCAGCAGCTTAGTGTTGCGCGGGAGGATTCTCTACAATGAGCAGTTCTTC.

The J gene is TRBJ1-5, the V gene TRBV6-1, with 11 bases aligning to TRBD1. Per the germline V gene, CDR1 is MNHNS and CDR2 is SASEGT. V was pared by 6 bases and J by 7 bases, with 14 bases of the junction left unmatched. The CDR3 length is 17 residues. The CDR3 loop is CASRRTGGGGHSQPQHF. In DNA form, the CDR3 reads TGTGCCAGCAGGAGGACAGGGGGCGGTGGCCACAGCCAGCCCCAGCATTTT.

This clonotype was observed a few times. The rearrangement links TRBV27 to TRBJ2-6; no firm D call. Per the germline V gene, CDR1 is MNHEY and CDR2 is SMNVEV (reference sequence). The CDR3 runs 12 residues. V dropped 8 bases and J dropped 0 bases, with 2 bases sitting between them. The CDR3 loop is CASFSGANVLTF. In nucleotides, the CDR3 is TGTGCCAGCTTCTCTGGGGCCAACGTCCTGACTTTC.

The V gene is TRBV7-2, the J gene TRBJ2-1; D uncertain. Trimming removed 1 base at V and 9 bases at J, with 10 bases between. The CDR3 extends over 13 amino acids. Germline-derived CDR1 and CDR2 are SGHTA and FQGNSA. The DNA of the CDR3 is TGTGCCAGCAGCTTAGGTCCCCCCCCTGAGCAGTTCTTC. This gives the protein CASSLGPPPEQFF.

The chain combines TRBV12-3 or TRBV12-4 with TRBJ2-3; 7 positions match TRBD2. The CDR3 has 18 amino acids. With 0 bases clipped from V and 1 base from J, the junction kept 10 bases outside the gene matches. CDR3 DNA sequence: TGTGCCAGCAGTTTAGCGCTTGAGGGAGGGGTCGGCACAGATACGCAGTATTTT. Its translation is CASSLALEGGVGTDTQYF.

This clonotype has more than one count but fewer than ten. The chain is built from TRBV7-2 and TRBJ2-1; 9 bases are a match to TRBD2. V lost 3 bases, J lost 10 bases, and 1 base stayed unmatched. Germline loops: CDR1 SGHTA, CDR2 FQGNSA. This CDR3 has 12 amino acids. CDR3: CASSFTSGEQFF. In nucleotides, the CDR3 is TGTGCCAGCAGCTTCACTAGCGGGGAGCAGTTCTTC.

This clonotype was observed a few times. The chain couples TRBV5-6 to TRBJ1-2; 7 bases align to TRBD1. Trimming at V came to 2 bases and at J to 7 bases, leaving 8 bases not matched to a gene. Germline-derived CDR1 and CDR2 are SGHDT and YYEEEE. The CDR3 length is 14 residues. The CDR3 here is CASSFAGQRGGYTF. The CDR3 coding sequence is TGTGCCAGCAGCTTCGCGGGACAGAGGGGTGGCTACACCTTC.

This clonotype was seen a few times. V is TRBV20-1 and J is TRBJ2-7; D gene ambiguous. Germline loops: CDR1 DFQATT, CDR2 SNEGSKA (reference sequence). V was pared by 6 bases and J by 2 bases, with 14 bases between. The CDR3 consists of 13 residues. CDR3 sequence: CSAPAKRPYEQYF. In DNA, the CDR3 is TGCAGTGCGCCCGCAAAGAGGCCCTACGAGCAGTACTTC.

V and J are TRBV10-3 and TRBJ2-3, with 12 bases fitting TRBD2. This CDR3 has 17 amino acids. J gave up 1 base and V 0 bases, and 2 bases lay outside the gene matches. The germline V gene encodes CDR1 ENHRY and CDR2 SYGVKD. The CDR3 spells CAISESRLAGGTDTQYF. The CDR3 DNA follows: TGTGCCATCAGTGAGTCCAGACTAGCGGGAGGCACAGATACGCAGTATTTT.

V is TRBV30 and J is TRBJ2-2, with D hard to call. From germline, CDR1 is GTSNPN and CDR2 SVGIG (reference sequence). There are 12 residues in the CDR3. The V end was cut by 2 bases, the J end by 3 bases, with 4 bases between. The CDR3 DNA reads TGTGCCTGGAGTCCGTACACCGGGGAGCTGTTTTTT. Its protein product is CAWSPYTGELFF.

This clonotype came up many times. This chain joins TRBV11-1 and TRBJ2-6; 7 positions agree with TRBD2. The CDR3 extends over 19 amino acids. With V trimmed by 1 base and J by 0 bases, 9 bases remained unmatched. Germline V gene sequence: CDR1 SGHAT, CDR2 FQDESV (reference sequence). DNA for the CDR3: TGTGCCAGCAGCTTAGACTCGGGACTAAGCCTCTCTGGGGCCAACGTCCTGACTTTC. It specifies CASSLDSGLSLSGANVLTF.

This clonotype showed up just a few times. This chain joins TRBV5-6 and TRBJ1-6, with TRBD1 matching over 8 bases. The CDR3 extends over 15 amino acids. Germline assignment: CDR1 SGHDT and CDR2 YYEEEE. V lost 3 bases, J lost 7 bases, and 6 bases stayed unmatched. CDR3 loop: CASSSRTGRNSPLHF. CDR3 nucleotide sequence: TGTGCCAGCAGCTCCCGGACAGGGCGGAATTCACCCCTCCACTTT.

This clonotype has just a few counts. The V call is TRBV5-1, the J call TRBJ2-1; 9 bases align to TRBD2. Germline loops: CDR1 SGHRS, CDR2 YFSETQ. The CDR3 loop spans 16 amino acids. The ends lost 0 bases at V and 4 bases at J; junction bases unmatched: 5. CDR3 loop: CASSLVASGDYNEQFF. In DNA form, the CDR3 reads TGCGCCAGCAGCTTGGTAGCTAGCGGGGATTACAATGAGCAGTTCTTC.

A few counts support this clonotype. This chain links TRBV19 with TRBJ1-1, with D perhaps TRBD1 (5 bases). V was shortened by 7 bases and J by 4 bases, with 13 bases between the two germline ends. From germline, CDR1 is LNHDA and CDR2 SQIVND (reference sequence). The CDR3 runs to 13 residues. The CDR3 sequence: CASIPVGVTEAFF. The CDR3 region has the DNA TGTGCCAGTATCCCCGTAGGGGTCACTGAAGCTTTCTTT.

This chain uses TRBV2 with TRBJ2-4, with D unclear. The CDR3 has 13 residues. Trimming stripped 8 bases from V and 5 bases from J, with 13 bases between. Per the germline V gene, CDR1 is SNHLY and CDR2 is FYNNEI. CDR3 loop: CASGPGPQNIQYF. The CDR3 nucleotides read TGTGCCAGCGGCCCCGGACCCCAAAACATTCAGTACTTC.

The CDR3 reads CASSSPISGASYNEQFF. The CDR3 DNA reads TGTGCCAGCAGTTCCCCCATTAGCGGGGCCTCCTACAATGAGCAGTTCTTC. The chain couples TRBV27 to TRBJ2-1, with 8 bases identical to TRBD2. Germline loops: CDR1 MNHEY, CDR2 SMNVEV (reference sequence). The CDR3 covers 17 residues. V was clipped by 4 bases and J by 0 bases; unmatched bases: 8.

The chain is built from TRBV24-1 and TRBJ2-1; TRBD1 is a possible D gene (6 bases). CDR1 is KGHDR, CDR2 SFDVKD, per germline. The CDR3 extends over 15 amino acids. Trimming removed 4 bases at V and 4 bases at J, with 13 bases between. CDR3 nucleotides: TGTGCCACCAGTGAAACAGGGAGAGGATACAATGAGCAGTTCTTC. It encodes CATSETGRGYNEQFF.

The chain is built from TRBV20-1 and TRBJ2-1; TRBD2 aligns across 10 bases. Germline CDR1 DFQATT, CDR2 SNEGSKA (reference sequence). The CDR3 is made up of 15 amino acids. Trimming at V came to 1 base and at J to 10 bases, leaving 10 bases not matched to a gene. CDR3 bases: TGCAGTGCTAGAGGGACTAGCGGCCGCTCACGGGAGCAGTTCTTC. Residues: CSARGTSGRSREQFF.

This rearrangement joins TRBV6-6 to TRBJ2-5, with 11 positions matching TRBD2. Near its end, the DNA agrees better with TRBJ2-7, so the J call may be wrong. Looked up from germline, CDR1 is MNHNY and CDR2 is SVGAGI (reference sequence). The CDR3 has 16 amino acids. The CDR3 reads CASSYGAGLAAYEQYF. CDR3 bases: TGTGCCAGCAGTTACGGTGCGGGACTAGCGGCCTACGAGCAGTACTTC.

This clonotype was observed at least ten times. V gene TRBV4-2 combines with J gene TRBJ1-1; 8 nucleotides match TRBD1. Germline CDR1 LGHNA, CDR2 YNFKEQ. J lost 0 bases, V lost 0 bases, and 0 bases had no gene match. This CDR3 has 15 residues. CDR3 bases: TGTGCCAGCAGCCAAGACAGGGGGCTGAACACTGAAGCTTTCTTT. It encodes CASSQDRGLNTEAFF.

This clonotype appeared once. This may stem from a read error, because a much larger clone lies one nucleotide away. The genes are TRBV29-1 and TRBJ1-6; D not resolved. From germline, CDR1 is SQVTM and CDR2 ANQGSEA. V shed 4 bases and J shed 9 bases, with 13 bases lying between them. The CDR3 is made up of 13 amino acids. The CDR3 protein is CSVVVDSISPLHF. As DNA, the CDR3 is TGCAGCGTTGTTGTGGACTCCATTTCACCCCTCCACTTT.

The rearrangement links TRBV7-9 to TRBJ1-1; no definite D call. CDR1 is SEHNR, CDR2 FQNEAQ, per germline (reference sequence). V lost 6 bases and J lost 1, with 12 bases in between. The CDR3 runs to 14 residues. The CDR3 DNA reads as TGTGCCAGCAGTCCGAGGACCTCGAACACTGAAGCTTTCTTT. Protein: CASSPRTSNTEAFF.

The rearrangement links TRBV28 to TRBJ2-3; 11 bases agree with TRBD2. The CDR3 is 17 residues long. V was clipped by 2 bases and J by 3 bases; unmatched bases: 7. From germline, CDR1 is MDHEN and CDR2 SYDVKM. The CDR3 loop is CASSLRALAGVTDTQYF. DNA for the CDR3: TGTGCCAGCAGTTTAAGGGCACTAGCGGGAGTAACAGATACGCAGTATTTT.